This T cell receptor (beta chain) was sequenced in a study of T cells in Graves' hyperthyroidism and ophthalmopathy. This clonotype occurred a few times. The V and J ends lost 0 bases and 0 bases respectively, with 8 bases between them. The germline gives CDR1 SGHTA, CDR2 FQGNSA. The CDR3 loop spans 16 amino acids. Researchers took RNA transcripts and amplified the TCR beta CDR3 regions from them. A set of HTBI primers served as the primers for a first-round RT-PCR of the TCR CDR3. TCRdb reprocessed the multiplex PCR reads via MiXCR and lists one record per CDR3 protein. The sample lists over 120,000 distinct CDR3 sequences; approximately 20% were seen once.

The source material was blood. This clonotype was obtained from a woman in her 50s with Graves' hyperthyroidism that later progressed to Graves' ophthalmopathy. The chain couples TRBV7-2 to TRBJ1-4; D is uncertain. The CDR3 nucleotides are TGTGCCAGCAGCTTAGCGGGAGGTGCAACTAATGAAAAACTGTTTTTT. It is translated as CASSLAGGATNEKLFF.